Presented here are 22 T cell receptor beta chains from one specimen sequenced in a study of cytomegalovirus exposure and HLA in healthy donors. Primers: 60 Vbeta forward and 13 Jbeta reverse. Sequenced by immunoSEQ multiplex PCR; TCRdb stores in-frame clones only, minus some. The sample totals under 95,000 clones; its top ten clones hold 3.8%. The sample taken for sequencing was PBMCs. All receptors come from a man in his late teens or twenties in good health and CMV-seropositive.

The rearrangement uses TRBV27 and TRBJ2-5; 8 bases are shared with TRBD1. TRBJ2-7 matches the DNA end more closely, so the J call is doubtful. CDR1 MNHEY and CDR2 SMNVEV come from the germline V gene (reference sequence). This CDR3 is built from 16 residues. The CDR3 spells CASSLRGTGSPHEQYF. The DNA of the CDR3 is TGTGCCAGCAGTTTACGCGGGACAGGTTCCCCCCACGAGCAGTACTTC.

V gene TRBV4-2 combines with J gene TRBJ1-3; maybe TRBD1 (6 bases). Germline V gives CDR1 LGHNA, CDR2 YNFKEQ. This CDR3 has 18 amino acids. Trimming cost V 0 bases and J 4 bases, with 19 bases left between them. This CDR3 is CASSQDESRGASGNTIYF. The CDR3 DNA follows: TGTGCCAGCAGCCAAGATGAAAGCAGGGGCGCGTCGGGAAACACCATATATTTT.

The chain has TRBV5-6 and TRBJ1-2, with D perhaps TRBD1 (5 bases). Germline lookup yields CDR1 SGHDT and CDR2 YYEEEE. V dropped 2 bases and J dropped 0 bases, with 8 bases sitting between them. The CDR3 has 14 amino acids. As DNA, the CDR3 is TGTGCCAGCAGCTTTGGGGCTTCTAACTATGGCTACACCTTC. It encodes CASSFGASNYGYTF.

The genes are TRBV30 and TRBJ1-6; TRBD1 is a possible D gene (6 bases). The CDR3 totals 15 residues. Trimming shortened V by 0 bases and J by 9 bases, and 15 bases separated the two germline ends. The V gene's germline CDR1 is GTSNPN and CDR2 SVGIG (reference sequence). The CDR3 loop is CAWSVAGAGGSPLHF. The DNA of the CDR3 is TGTGCCTGGAGTGTAGCAGGGGCTGGGGGTTCACCCCTCCACTTT.

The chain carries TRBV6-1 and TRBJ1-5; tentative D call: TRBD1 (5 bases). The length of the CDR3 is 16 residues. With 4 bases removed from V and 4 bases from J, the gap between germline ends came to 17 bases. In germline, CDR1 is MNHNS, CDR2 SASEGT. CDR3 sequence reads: CASSGRQNFGNQPQHF. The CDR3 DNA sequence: TGTGCCAGCAGTGGGCGACAGAACTTCGGGAATCAGCCCCAGCATTTT.

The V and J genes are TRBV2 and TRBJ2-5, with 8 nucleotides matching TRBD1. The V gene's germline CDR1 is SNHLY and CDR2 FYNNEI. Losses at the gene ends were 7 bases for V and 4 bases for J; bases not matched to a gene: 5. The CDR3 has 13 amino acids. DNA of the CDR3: TGTGCCAGCACGGAGGACAGGGTAGAGACCCAGTACTTC. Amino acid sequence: CASTEDRVETQYF.

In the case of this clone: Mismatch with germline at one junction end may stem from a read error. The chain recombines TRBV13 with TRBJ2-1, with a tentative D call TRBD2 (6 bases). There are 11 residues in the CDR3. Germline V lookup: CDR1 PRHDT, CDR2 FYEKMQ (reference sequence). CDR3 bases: TGTGCCAGCAGAAATACCGGGACTGCCCTCTTC. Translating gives CASRNTGTALF.

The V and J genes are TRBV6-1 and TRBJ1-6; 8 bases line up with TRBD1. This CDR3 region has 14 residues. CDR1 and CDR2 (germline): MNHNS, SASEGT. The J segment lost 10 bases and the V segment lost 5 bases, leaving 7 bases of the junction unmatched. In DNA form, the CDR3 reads TGTGCCAGCAGTCCCGGACAGGGAGGGTCACCCCTCCACTTT. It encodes CASSPGQGGSPLHF.

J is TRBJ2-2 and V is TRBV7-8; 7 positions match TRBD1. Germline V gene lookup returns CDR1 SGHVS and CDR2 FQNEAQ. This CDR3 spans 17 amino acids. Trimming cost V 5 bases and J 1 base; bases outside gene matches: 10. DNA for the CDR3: TGTGCCAGCAGCCTACCGGGACAGAGCCAGAACACCGGGGAGCTGTTTTTT. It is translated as CASSLPGQSQNTGELFF.

The CDR3 region has the DNA TGCGCCAGCAGCTTGGTTGGATCCCCAGGGACAGATACGCAGTATTTT. Its protein product is CASSLVGSPGTDTQYF. The chain recombines TRBV5-1 with TRBJ2-3, with D possibly TRBD1 on 5 matching bases. V dropped 0 bases and J dropped 3 bases, with 14 bases sitting between them. CDR1 and CDR2 from the germline V gene are SGHRS and YFSETQ. The CDR3 extends over 16 amino acids.

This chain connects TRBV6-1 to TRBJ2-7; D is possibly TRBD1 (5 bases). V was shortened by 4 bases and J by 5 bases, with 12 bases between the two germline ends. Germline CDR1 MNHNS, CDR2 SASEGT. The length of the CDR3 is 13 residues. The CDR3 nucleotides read TGTGCCAGCAGTGCCGGGCAGACAGACGAGCAGTACTTC. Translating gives CASSAGQTDEQYF.

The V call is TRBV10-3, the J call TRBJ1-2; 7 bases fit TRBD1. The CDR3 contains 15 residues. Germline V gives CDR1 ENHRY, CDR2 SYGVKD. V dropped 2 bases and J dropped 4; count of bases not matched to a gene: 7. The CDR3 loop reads CAISEGTRDSYGYTF. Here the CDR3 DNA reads TGTGCCATCAGTGAGGGAACCCGGGACAGCTATGGCTACACCTTC.

In DNA form, the CDR3 reads TGTGCCAGCAGCCGACAGTCCTACGAGCAGTACTTC. This codes for CASSRQSYEQYF. This sequence joins TRBV2 and TRBJ2-7, with TRBD1 as a possible D gene (5 bases). V shed 6 bases and J shed 1 base, with 7 bases lying between them. The germline V gene encodes CDR1 SNHLY and CDR2 FYNNEI. CDR3 length: 12 residues.

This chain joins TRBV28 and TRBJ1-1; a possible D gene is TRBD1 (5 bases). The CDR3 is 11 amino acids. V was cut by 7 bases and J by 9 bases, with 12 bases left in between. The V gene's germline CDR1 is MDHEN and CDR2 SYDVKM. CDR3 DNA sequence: TGTGCCAGCATCGGATCAGGGAAAGCTTTCTTT. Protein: CASIGSGKAFF.

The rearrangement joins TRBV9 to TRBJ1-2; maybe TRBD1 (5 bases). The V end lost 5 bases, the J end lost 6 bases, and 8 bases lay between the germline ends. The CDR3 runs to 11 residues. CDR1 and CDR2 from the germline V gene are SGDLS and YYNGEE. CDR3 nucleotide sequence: TGTGCCAGCAGGGGGCCGGATGGCTACACCTTC. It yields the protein CASRGPDGYTF.

The CDR3 loop reads CASSLAGGTGELFF. For the CDR3, the DNA is TGTGCCAGCAGCCTAGCGGGGGGGACCGGGGAGCTGTTTTTT. The V call is TRBV28, the J call TRBJ2-2; 12 positions match TRBD2. The ends lost 6 bases at V and 5 bases at J; junction bases unmatched: 1. Germline-derived CDR1 and CDR2 are MDHEN and SYDVKM. The CDR3 has 14 residues.

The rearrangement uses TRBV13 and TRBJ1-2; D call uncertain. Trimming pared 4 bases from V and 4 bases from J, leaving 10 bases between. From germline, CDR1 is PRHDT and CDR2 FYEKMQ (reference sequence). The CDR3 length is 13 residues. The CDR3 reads CASSSAGVYGYTF. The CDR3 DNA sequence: TGTGCCAGCAGCTCCGCGGGTGTCTATGGCTACACCTTC.

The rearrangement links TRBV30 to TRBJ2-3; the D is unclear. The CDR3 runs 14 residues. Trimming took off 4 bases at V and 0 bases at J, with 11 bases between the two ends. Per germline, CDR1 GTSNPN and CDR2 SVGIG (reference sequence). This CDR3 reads CAWNPGASTDTQYF. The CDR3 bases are TGTGCCTGGAATCCGGGTGCTAGCACAGATACGCAGTATTTT.

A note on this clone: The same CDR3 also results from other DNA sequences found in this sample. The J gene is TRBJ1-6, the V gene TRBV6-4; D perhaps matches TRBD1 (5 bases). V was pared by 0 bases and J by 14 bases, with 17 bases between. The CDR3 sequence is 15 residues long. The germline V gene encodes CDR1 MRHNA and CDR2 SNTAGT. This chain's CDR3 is CASSDSMRPGISLHF. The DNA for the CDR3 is TGTGCCAGCAGTGACTCGATGAGGCCAGGGATCTCCCTCCACTTT.

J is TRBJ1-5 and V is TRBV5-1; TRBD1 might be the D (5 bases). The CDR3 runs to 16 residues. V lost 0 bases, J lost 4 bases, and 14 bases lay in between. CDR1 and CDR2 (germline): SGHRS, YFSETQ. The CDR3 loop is CASSLGGTEYNQPQHF. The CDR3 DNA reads TGCGCCAGCAGCTTGGGCGGGACGGAGTATAATCAGCCCCAGCATTTT.

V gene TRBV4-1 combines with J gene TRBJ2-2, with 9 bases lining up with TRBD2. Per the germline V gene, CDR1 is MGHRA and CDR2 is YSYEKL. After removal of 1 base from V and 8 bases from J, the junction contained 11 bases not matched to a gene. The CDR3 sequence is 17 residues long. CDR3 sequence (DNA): TGCGCCAGCAGCCAAGGTAGCGGGAGTCCCGAGTCGGGGGAGCTGTTTTTT. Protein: CASSQGSGSPESGELFF.

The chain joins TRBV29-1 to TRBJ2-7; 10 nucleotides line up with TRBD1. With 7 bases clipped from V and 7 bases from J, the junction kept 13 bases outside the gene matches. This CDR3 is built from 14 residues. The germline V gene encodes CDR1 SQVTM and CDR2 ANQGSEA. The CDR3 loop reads CSAGSGTGAREQYF. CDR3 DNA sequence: TGCAGCGCTGGTTCCGGGACAGGGGCCCGGGAGCAGTACTTC.